The T cell receptor beta chain under discussion was sequenced for a study of T cells in Graves' hyperthyroidism and ophthalmopathy. Findings and limits, study-wide: Peripheral blood also featured most of the thyroid clonotypes expanded above 0.001. A model of 13 V-J pairs discriminated ophthalmopathy from stable hyperthyroidism.

For ophthalmopathy patients, the Clinical Activity Score was at least 3 and the NOSPECS grade at least 4; duration was under 3 months. Clinical symptoms, serum thyroxine and TRAb, thyroid ultrasound and orbital computed tomography together formed the diagnostic basis. Remarks on this clonotype: Its target is unknown.

It was RNA transcripts that yielded the amplified TCR beta CDR3 regions. The HTBI primer set was used in a first-round RT-PCR of the TCR CDR3. Each CDR3 protein is one row after TCRdb ran MiXCR on the multiplex PCR reads. Of about 480,000 distinct CDR3 sequences in the sample, around a quarter were seen once. V was pared by 8 bases and J by 6 bases, with 9 bases of the junction left unmatched. The CDR3 is made up of 14 amino acids. The TCR sequence derives from a woman in her 30s with Graves' ophthalmopathy. Material: blood. The chain recombines TRBV12-3 or TRBV12-4 with TRBJ2-2; 7 nucleotides match TRBD1. The CDR3 DNA is TGTGCCAGCCGGACAGGCGTCGAAGCCGGGGAGCTGTTTTTT. Its protein is CASRTGVEAGELFF.